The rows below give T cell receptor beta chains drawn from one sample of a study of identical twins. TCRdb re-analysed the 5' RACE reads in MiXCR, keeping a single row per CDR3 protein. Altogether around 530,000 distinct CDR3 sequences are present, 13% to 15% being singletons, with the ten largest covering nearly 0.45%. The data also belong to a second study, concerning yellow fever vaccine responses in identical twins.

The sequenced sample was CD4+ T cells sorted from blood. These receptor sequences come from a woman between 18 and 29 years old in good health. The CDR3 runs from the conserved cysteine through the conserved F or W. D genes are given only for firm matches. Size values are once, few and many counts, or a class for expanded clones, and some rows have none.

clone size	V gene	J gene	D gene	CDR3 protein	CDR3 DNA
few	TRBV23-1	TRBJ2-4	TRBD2	CASRGTSGVLAKNIQYF	TGCGCCAGCAGGGGGACTAGCGGGGTACTAGCCAAAAACATTCAGTACTTC
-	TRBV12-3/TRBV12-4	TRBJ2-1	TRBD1	CASSQGTGGFDEQFF	TGTGCCAGCAGCCAAGGGACAGGGGGCTTTGATGAGCAGTTCTTC
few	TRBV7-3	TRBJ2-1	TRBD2	CASSPSSGGLNEQFF	TGTGCCAGCAGCCCCTCTAGCGGGGGCCTCAATGAGCAGTTCTTC
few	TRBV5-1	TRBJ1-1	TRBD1	CASSWGLGTVKTKKNTEAFF	TGCGCCAGCAGCTGGGGACTAGGGACAGTTAAAACCAAGAAGAACACTGAAGCTTTCTTT
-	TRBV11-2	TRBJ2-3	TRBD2	CASSFGLAGGYSTDTQYF	TGTGCCAGCAGCTTTGGACTAGCGGGAGGCTATAGCACAGATACGCAGTATTTT
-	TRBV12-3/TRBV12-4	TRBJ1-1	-	CASTGQLNTEAFF	TGTGCCAGCACCGGACAGTTGAACACTGAAGCTTTCTTT
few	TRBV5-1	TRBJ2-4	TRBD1	CASRELGQGLDIQYF	TGCGCCAGCCGGGAACTCGGACAGGGGTTAGACATTCAGTACTTC
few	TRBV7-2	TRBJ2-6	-	CASSIGGTNVLTF	TGTGCCAGCAGCATAGGGGGGACCAACGTCCTGACTTTC
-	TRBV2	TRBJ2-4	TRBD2	CASRGTSVDIQYF	TGTGCCAGCAGAGGGACTAGCGTGGACATTCAGTACTTC
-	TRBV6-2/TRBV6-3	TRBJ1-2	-	CASSSDRRASTF	TGTGCCAGCAGCTCCGACCGACGGGCGAGCACCTTC
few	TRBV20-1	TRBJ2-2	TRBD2	CSAKKGGGRFTGELFF	TGCAGTGCTAAGAAGGGCGGGGGGCGCTTCACCGGGGAGCTGTTTTTT
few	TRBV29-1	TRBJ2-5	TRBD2	CSVGGGRAETQYF	TGCAGCGTTGGGGGCGGGAGAGCAGAGACCCAGTACTTC
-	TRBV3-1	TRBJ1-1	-	CASSLGRERSGTEAFF	TGTGCCAGCAGCCTTGGAAGGGAGCGTTCGGGCACTGAAGCTTTCTTT
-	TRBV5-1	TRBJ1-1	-	CASSLVQGHTEAFF	TGCGCCAGCAGCTTGGTGCAGGGTCACACTGAAGCTTTCTTT
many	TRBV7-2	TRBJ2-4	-	CASSLAYGLAKNIQYF	TGTGCCAGCAGCCTAGCGTATGGTCTAGCCAAAAACATTCAGTACTTC
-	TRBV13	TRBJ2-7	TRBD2	CASSSFGLAYYEQYF	TGTGCCAGCAGCTCGTTCGGACTAGCGTACTACGAGCAGTACTTC
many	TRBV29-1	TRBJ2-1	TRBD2	CSVGGSSYNEQFF	TGCAGCGTTGGCGGGAGCTCCTACAATGAGCAGTTCTTC
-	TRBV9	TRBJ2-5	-	CASAQFARGQETQYF	TGTGCCAGCGCTCAGTTTGCTCGGGGCCAAGAGACCCAGTACTTC
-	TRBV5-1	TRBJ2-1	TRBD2	CASSLRGGVADYNEQFF	TGCGCCAGCAGCTTGAGGGGAGGGGTTGCTGACTACAATGAGCAGTTCTTC
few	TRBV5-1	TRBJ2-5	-	CASSLEGFETQYF	TGCGCCAGCAGCTTGGAGGGTTTTGAGACCCAGTACTTC
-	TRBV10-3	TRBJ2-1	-	CAIIMVKDVGSYNEQFF	TGTGCCATCATAATGGTCAAGGACGTAGGATCCTACAATGAGCAGTTCTTC
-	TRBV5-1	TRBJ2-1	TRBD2	CASSLRGLAGGYNEQFF	TGCGCCAGCAGCTTGCGGGGACTAGCGGGAGGGTACAATGAGCAGTTCTTC
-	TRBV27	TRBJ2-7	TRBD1	CASSLSPRTGYYEQYF	TGTGCCAGCAGTTTAAGCCCACGGACAGGATACTACGAGCAGTACTTC
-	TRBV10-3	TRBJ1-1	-	CALSTASDNTEAFF	TGTGCCCTATCGACAGCTAGCGACAACACTGAAGCTTTCTTT
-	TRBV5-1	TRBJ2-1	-	CASTWEGAHNEQFF	TGCGCCAGCACCTGGGAGGGGGCCCACAATGAGCAGTTCTTC
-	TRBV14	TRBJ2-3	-	CASNQQGLGTDTQYF	TGTGCCAGCAACCAACAGGGCCTGGGCACAGATACGCAGTATTTT
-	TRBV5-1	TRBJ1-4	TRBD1	CASSWGQEQKLFF	TGCGCCAGCAGCTGGGGACAGGAACAGAAACTGTTTTTT
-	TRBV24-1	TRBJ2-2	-	CATSDFAGRANTGELFF	TGTGCCACCAGTGATTTCGCAGGGCGCGCGAACACCGGGGAGCTGTTTTTT
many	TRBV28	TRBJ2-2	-	CASSLITGELFF	TGTGCCAGCAGCCTGATCACCGGGGAGCTGTTTTTT
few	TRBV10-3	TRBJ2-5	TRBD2	CAISGTSGGQETQYF	TGTGCCATCAGTGGTACTAGCGGGGGACAAGAGACCCAGTACTTC
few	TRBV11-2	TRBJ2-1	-	CASSFSGGEQYNEQFF	TGTGCCAGCAGCTTTTCAGGGGGGGAACAATACAATGAGCAGTTCTTC
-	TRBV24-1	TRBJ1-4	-	CATSAGANPDLEKLFF	TGTGCCACCAGTGCCGGGGCGAATCCGGACCTTGAAAAACTGTTTTTT
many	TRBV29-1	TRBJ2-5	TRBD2	CSVVPSGIQETQYF	TGCAGCGTTGTCCCTAGCGGGATTCAAGAGACCCAGTACTTC
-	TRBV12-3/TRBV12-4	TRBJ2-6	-	CATSGGTGYSGANVLTF	TGTGCCACCTCGGGAGGGACAGGGTACTCTGGGGCCAACGTCCTGACTTTC
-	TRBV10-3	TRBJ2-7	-	CAISDGEQYF	TGTGCCATCAGTGATGGCGAGCAGTACTTC
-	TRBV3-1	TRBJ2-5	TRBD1	CASSHSGGQGGQYF	TGTGCCAGCAGCCATTCAGGGGGCCAGGGGGGCCAGTACTTC
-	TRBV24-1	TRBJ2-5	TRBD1	CATSDPKSGGSVYGTQYF	TGTGCCACCAGTGACCCGAAGTCAGGGGGAAGTGTGTACGGGACCCAGTACTTC
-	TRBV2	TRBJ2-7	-	CASSDGQRAYEQYF	TGTGCCAGCAGTGACGGACAGAGGGCCTACGAGCAGTACTTC
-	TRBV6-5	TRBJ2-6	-	CASSFPVYSGANVLTF	TGTGCCAGCAGTTTTCCAGTATACTCTGGGGCCAACGTCCTGACTTTC
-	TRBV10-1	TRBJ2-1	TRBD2	CASSERASGDGQFF	TGCGCCAGCAGTGAGCGGGCTAGCGGGGATGGGCAGTTCTTC
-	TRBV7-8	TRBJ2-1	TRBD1	CASIFRDRSYNEQFF	TGTGCCAGCATCTTCCGGGACAGGAGCTACAATGAGCAGTTCTTC
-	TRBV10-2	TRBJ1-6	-	CASSTGQNSPLHF	TGCGCCAGCAGTACTGGACAGAATTCACCCCTCCACTTT
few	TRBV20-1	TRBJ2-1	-	CSARGVLVTGPYNEQFF	TGCAGTGCTAGAGGGGTTTTGGTGACTGGCCCCTACAATGAGCAGTTCTTC
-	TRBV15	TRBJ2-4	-	CATSLRGATKNIQYF	TGTGCCACCAGCCTACGGGGGGCGACCAAAAACATTCAGTACTTC
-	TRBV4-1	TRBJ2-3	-	CASSQDFPRVTYQYF	TGCGCCAGCAGCCAAGATTTTCCCAGGGTAACATATCAGTATTTT
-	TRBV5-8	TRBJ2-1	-	CASSSGPFHNEQFF	TGTGCCAGCAGCTCTGGTCCCTTCCACAATGAGCAGTTCTTC
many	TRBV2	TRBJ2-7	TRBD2	CASSEAGGFYEQYF	TGTGCCAGCAGTGAGGCGGGAGGGTTCTACGAGCAGTACTTC
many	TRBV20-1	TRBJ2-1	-	CSARVGPAGDEQFF	TGCAGTGCTAGAGTCGGACCCGCAGGGGATGAGCAGTTCTTC
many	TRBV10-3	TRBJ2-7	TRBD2	CAISEGTSEHEQYF	TGTGCCATCAGTGAGGGGACTAGTGAACACGAGCAGTACTTC
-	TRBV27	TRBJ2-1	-	CASSLSWSYPNEQFF	TGTGCCAGCAGTTTATCGTGGAGCTACCCCAATGAGCAGTTCTTC
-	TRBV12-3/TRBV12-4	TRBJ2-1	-	CASSLGPSGQFF	TGTGCCAGCAGTTTAGGACCCAGCGGGCAGTTCTTC
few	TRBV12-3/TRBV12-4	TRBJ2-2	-	CASSKNRFEGAIPGELFF	TGTGCCAGCAGTAAGAACAGGTTCGAAGGGGCCATCCCCGGGGAGCTGTTTTTT
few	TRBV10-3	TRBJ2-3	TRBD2	CAIRTSGRASTDTQYF	TGTGCCATCAGGACTAGCGGGAGGGCTAGCACAGATACGCAGTATTTT
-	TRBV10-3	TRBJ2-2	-	CAISAARGANTGELFF	TGTGCCATCAGTGCGGCCCGGGGCGCGAACACCGGGGAGCTGTTTTTT
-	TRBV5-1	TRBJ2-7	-	CASNHGGYEQYF	TGCGCCAGCAATCATGGCGGCTACGAGCAGTACTTC
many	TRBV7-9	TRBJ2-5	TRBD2	CASSLGGLAGGETQYF	TGTGCCAGCAGCTTAGGAGGACTAGCGGGAGGGGAGACCCAGTACTTC